Listed below are T cell receptor beta chains from one sample, sequenced in a study of neoadjuvant nivolumab and ipilimumab in lung cancer. Clones were read by immunoSEQ multiplex PCR, and TCRdb kept only the in-frame ones, dropping some. The sample includes about 9,000 clones, approximately 84% of them seen just once. Sequences were derived from tumor tissue, sampled after neoadjuvant nivolumab, alone or with ipilimumab, at or shortly before surgery. These receptors all stem from an adult with non-small cell lung cancer. The CDR3 runs from the conserved cysteine through the conserved F or W. A D gene is named only where the DNA matches it firmly. Clone size is stated in some rows and not others, as once, few, many or a class when expanded.

TRBV27,.,TRBJ1-5,13,.,TGTGCCAGCAGTCCGGACAGTTATCAGCCCCAGCATTTT,CASSPDSYQPQHF
TRBV6-5,TRBD1,TRBJ1-2,15,.,TGTGCCAGCAGTTACTCGAGGGGGCCCAACTATGGCTACACCTTC,CASSYSRGPNYGYTF
TRBV30,.,TRBJ2-1,16,.,TGTGCCTGGAGTGTAGCAAGAGGGAGCTCCTACAATGAGCAGTTCTTC,CAWSVARGSSYNEQFF
TRBV2,.,TRBJ2-5,14,.,TGTGCCAGCAGTCAGACTAGTCCCCAAGAGACCCAGTACTTC,CASSQTSPQETQYF
TRBV4-2,TRBD1,TRBJ1-2,17,.,TGTGCCAGCAGCCAAGACGCGACCGGGACAGGGGCATCTGGCTACACCTTC,CASSQDATGTGASGYTF
TRBV18,.,TRBJ2-7,15,few,TGTGCCAGCGCCCCGGGGCTTCCTCCGGTCCACGAGCAGTACTTC,CASAPGLPPVHEQYF
TRBV27,.,TRBJ2-7,14,.,TGTGCCAGCAGTTTTCTAGCGCAGACCTACGAGCAGTACTTC,CASSFLAQTYEQYF
TRBV11-2,.,TRBJ2-3,15,.,TGTGCCAGCAGCTTGGCGGCCCTAGGGGCAGATACGCAGTATTTT,CASSLAALGADTQYF
TRBV5-1,.,TRBJ2-4,14,.,TGCGCCAGCAGCCCCATAGAGAGTAAAAACATTCAGTACTTC,CASSPIESKNIQYF
TRBV19,.,TRBJ1-1,14,.,TGTGCCAGTAGCTGGGTCGGGGCGCACACTGAAGCTTTCTTT,CASSWVGAHTEAFF
TRBV5-1,TRBD1,TRBJ1-1,15,.,TGCGCCAGCAGCTTGCCCGGGACAGGGGGAACTGAAGCTTTCTTT,CASSLPGTGGTEAFF
TRBV7-2,TRBD1,TRBJ1-6,13,.,TGTGCCAGCAGCCTACAGGGGAATTCACCCCTCCACTTT,CASSLQGNSPLHF
TRBV7-8,.,TRBJ1-1,15,.,TGTGCCAGCAGCTTAGTTGCCAGGGTGAACACTGAAGCTTTCTTT,CASSLVARVNTEAFF
TRBV15,TRBD1,TRBJ2-7,15,.,TGTGCCACCAGGGGGCGACAGGGCGACTCCTACGAGCAGTACTTC,CATRGRQGDSYEQYF
TRBV11-2,TRBD2,TRBJ2-5,17,.,TGTGCCAGCAGCCTCGGGACTAGCGGGGGGACCCAAGAGACCCAGTACTTC,CASSLGTSGGTQETQYF
TRBV25-1,TRBD2,TRBJ2-1,16,.,TGTGCCAGCAGTGAATCGGGACTAGCGGGCTCCAATGAGCAGTTCTTC,CASSESGLAGSNEQFF
TRBV5-4,TRBD2,TRBJ2-7,13,once,TGTGCCAGCAGCTTTAGCGGGGGCAGCGAGCAGTACTTC,CASSFSGGSEQYF
TRBV6-5,.,TRBJ1-5,14,.,TGTGCCAGCAGTCCCCAGAAAACCAATCAGCCCCAGCATTTT,CASSPQKTNQPQHF
TRBV5-1,.,TRBJ2-3,14,.,TGCGCCAGCAGCTTTCCCCCCAAAATGGATACGCAGTATTTT,CASSFPPKMDTQYF
TRBV7-9,.,TRBJ2-3,19,.,TGTGCCAGCAGCTTACCGGTGGCAGGGACCCCCCTTCCCACAGATACGCAGTATTTT,CASSLPVAGTPLPTDTQYF
TRBV4-1,.,TRBJ1-1,12,.,TGCGCCAGCAGCCATAAACAGGGCGAAGCTTTCTTT,CASSHKQGEAFF
TRBV7-9,TRBD2,TRBJ2-7,16,few,TGTGCCAGCAGCCCAGCGTACAGCGGGGGGGACTTCGAGCAGTACTTC,CASSPAYSGGDFEQYF
TRBV12-5,TRBD1,TRBJ1-1,13,.,TGTGCTAGGAGAAGGGACAGGGGTGATGAAGCTTTCTTT,CARRRDRGDEAFF
TRBV6-5,.,TRBJ1-2,13,.,TGTGCCAGCAGTTACCATCAGGGTCGCGGCTACACCTTC,CASSYHQGRGYTF
TRBV21-1,.,TRBJ2-7,15,few,TGTGCCAGCAGCAAACGGCAGGGGTGTGGATACGAGCAGTACTTC,CASSKRQGCGYEQYF
TRBV19,.,TRBJ1-2,14,.,TGTGCCAGTAGTATCCAGGGAACTAACTATGGCTACACCTTC,CASSIQGTNYGYTF
TRBV5-4,TRBD2,TRBJ2-3,17,.,TGTGCCAGCAGCATGGGGACTAGCGGGAGGAGTACAGATACGCAGTATTTT,CASSMGTSGRSTDTQYF
TRBV6-6,.,TRBJ2-3,12,.,TGTGCCAGCAGTCCACTCCGAGATACGCAGTATTTT,CASSPLRDTQYF